This TCR beta chain was observed in a study of cytomegalovirus exposure and HLA in healthy donors. Use of 60 Vbeta and 13 Jbeta primers characterized the PCR. Using immunoSEQ multiplex PCR, the repertoire was profiled, and TCRdb retains in-frame clones only, with some absent. The sample has around 180,000 clones, approximately 80% seen once. Germline CDR1 reads MGHRA; CDR2 reads YSYEKL. CDR3 length equals 14 residues. V was trimmed by 6 bases and J by 6 bases, leaving 12 bases between them. This clonotype was sampled from a girl aged 2-10 years in good health and CMV-seropositive. Sequencing used PBMCs. The V and J genes are TRBV4-1 and TRBJ1-6; no definite D call. CDR3 DNA: TGCGCCAGCAGTTCCGACCGGGTTAATTCACCCCTCCACTTT. Its translation is CASSSDRVNSPLHF.